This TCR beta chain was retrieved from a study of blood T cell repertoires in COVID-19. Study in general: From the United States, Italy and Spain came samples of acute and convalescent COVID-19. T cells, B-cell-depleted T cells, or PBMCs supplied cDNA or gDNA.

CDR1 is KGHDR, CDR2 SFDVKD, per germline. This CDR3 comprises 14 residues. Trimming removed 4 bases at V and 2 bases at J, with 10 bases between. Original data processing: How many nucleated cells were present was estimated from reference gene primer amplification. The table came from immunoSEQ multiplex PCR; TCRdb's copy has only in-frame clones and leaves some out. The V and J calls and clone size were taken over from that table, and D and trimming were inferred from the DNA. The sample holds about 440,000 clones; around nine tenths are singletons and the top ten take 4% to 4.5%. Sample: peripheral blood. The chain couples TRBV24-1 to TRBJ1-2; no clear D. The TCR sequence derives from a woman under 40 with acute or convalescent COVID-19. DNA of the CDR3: TGTGCCACCAGTGAAGGCCCGGGAAACTATGGCTACACCTTC. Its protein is CATSEGPGNYGYTF.